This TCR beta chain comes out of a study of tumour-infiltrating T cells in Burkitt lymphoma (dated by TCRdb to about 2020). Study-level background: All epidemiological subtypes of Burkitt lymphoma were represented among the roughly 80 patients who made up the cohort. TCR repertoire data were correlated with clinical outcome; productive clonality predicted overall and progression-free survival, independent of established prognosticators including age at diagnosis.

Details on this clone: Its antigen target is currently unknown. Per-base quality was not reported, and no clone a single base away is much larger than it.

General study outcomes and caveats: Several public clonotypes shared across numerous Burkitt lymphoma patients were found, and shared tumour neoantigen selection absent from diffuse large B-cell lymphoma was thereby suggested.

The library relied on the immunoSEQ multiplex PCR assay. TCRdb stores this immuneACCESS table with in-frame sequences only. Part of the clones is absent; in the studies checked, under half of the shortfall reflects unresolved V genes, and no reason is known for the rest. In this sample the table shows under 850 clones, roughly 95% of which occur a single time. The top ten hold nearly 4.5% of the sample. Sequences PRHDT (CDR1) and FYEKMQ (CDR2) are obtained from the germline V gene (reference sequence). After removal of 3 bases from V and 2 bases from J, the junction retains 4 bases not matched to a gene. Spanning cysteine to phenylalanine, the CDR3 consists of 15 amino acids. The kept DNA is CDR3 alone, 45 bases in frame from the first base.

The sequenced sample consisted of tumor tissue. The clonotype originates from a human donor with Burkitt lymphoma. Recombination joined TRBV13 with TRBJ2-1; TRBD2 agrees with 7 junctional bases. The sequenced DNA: TGTGCCAGCAGCTTTACTAGCGACCCCTACAATGAGCAGTTCTTC. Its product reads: CASSFTSDPYNEQFF.